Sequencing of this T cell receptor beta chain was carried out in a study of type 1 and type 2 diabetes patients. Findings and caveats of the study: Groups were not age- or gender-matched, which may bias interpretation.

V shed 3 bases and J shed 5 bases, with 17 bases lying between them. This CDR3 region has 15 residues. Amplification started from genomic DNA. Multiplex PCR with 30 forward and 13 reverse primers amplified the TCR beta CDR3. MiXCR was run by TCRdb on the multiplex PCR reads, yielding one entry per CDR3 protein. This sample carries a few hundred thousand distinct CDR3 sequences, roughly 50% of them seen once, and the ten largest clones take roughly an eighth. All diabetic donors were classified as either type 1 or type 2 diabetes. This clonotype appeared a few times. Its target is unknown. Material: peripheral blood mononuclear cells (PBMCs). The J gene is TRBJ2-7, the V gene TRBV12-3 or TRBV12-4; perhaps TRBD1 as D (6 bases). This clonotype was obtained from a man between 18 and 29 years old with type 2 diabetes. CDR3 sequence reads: CASSLASRGIDEQYF. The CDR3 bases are TGTGCCAGCAGTTTGGCATCTAGGGGGATCGACGAGCAGTACTTC.